This record concerns one T cell receptor beta chain sequence. Sequencing was performed with immunoSEQ multiplex PCR; in TCRdb, only in-frame clones are kept and a portion is missing. The sample consists of 60,000 to 75,000 clones, around 87% of them appearing once. V lost 6 bases to trimming and J lost 2 bases; unmatched junction nucleotides: 6. The CDR3 runs 14 residues. From germline, CDR1 is SEHNR and CDR2 FQNEAQ (reference sequence). Patients were ineligible given autoimmune disease history or systemic immunosuppression. The data were obtained in a study of OX40 agonist ivuxolimab in advanced cancers.

This sample comprised CD4+ or CD8+ T cells sorted from blood, obtained in a trial of the OX40 agonist ivuxolimab. J is TRBJ2-7 and V is TRBV7-9; 8 bases fit TRBD2. The clonotype originates from an adult with an advanced solid tumor such as melanoma, head and neck, liver or kidney cancer. CDR3 sequence (DNA): TGTGCCAGCAGTTCCGGGACTAGTACCTACGAGCAGTACTTC. Translating it yields CASSSGTSTYEQYF.